A selection of T cell receptor beta chains follows, all from one sample in a study of cytomegalovirus exposure and HLA in healthy donors. Some clones are missing from TCRdb's copy, which holds only in-frame ones; the method was immunoSEQ multiplex PCR. The table includes approximately 170,000 clones, 65% to 70% detected once. What was sequenced was PBMCs. Receptors originate from a young woman in good health and CMV-seropositive. Both conserved end residues are part of each CDR3. A D gene is named only where the DNA matches it firmly. Clone size is shown for a subset of rows, as once, few, many or a class of expanded clone.

J	V	D	size	CDR3	DNA
TRBJ1-2	TRBV27	TRBD1	-	CASSWQGASGYTF	TGTGCCAGCAGTTGGCAGGGGGCCTCTGGCTACACCTTC
TRBJ2-1	TRBV6-6	-	-	CASTLPTGNEQFF	TGTGCCAGCACTCTACCTACAGGGAATGAGCAGTTCTTC
TRBJ2-3	TRBV5-6	-	-	CASSQSGVALSDTQYF	TGTGCCAGCAGTCAGAGTGGGGTAGCGCTGTCAGATACGCAGTATTTT
TRBJ1-4	TRBV4-2	TRBD1	-	CASSQDGTGAGEKLFF	TGTGCCAGCAGCCAAGATGGAACAGGGGCGGGTGAAAAACTGTTTTTT
TRBJ2-5	TRBV18	TRBD2	-	CASSPREGFGETQYF	TGTGCCAGCTCACCCAGGGAGGGTTTCGGTGAGACCCAGTACTTC
TRBJ1-2	TRBV2	-	-	CASTLQGRSNYGYTF	TGTGCCAGCACCCTTCAGGGAAGATCTAACTATGGCTACACCTTC
TRBJ1-1	TRBV2	TRBD1	-	CASSVTGGRTEAFF	TGTGCCAGCAGTGTGACAGGGGGGAGAACTGAAGCTTTCTTT
TRBJ2-7	TRBV7-2	TRBD1	-	CASSFDRGAGEQYF	TGTGCCAGCAGCTTTGACAGGGGGGCTGGGGAGCAGTACTTC
TRBJ2-1	TRBV5-6	TRBD2	-	CASSALDLAGGFEQFF	TGTGCCAGCAGCGCCCTCGATTTAGCGGGAGGGTTCGAGCAGTTCTTC
TRBJ2-3	TRBV7-7	TRBD1	few	CASSLGPGQGADTQYF	TGTGCTAGCAGCTTAGGGCCGGGACAGGGAGCAGATACGCAGTATTTT
TRBJ1-6	TRBV27	-	-	CASSPQGPYNSPLHF	TGTGCCAGCAGTCCACAGGGACCCTATAATTCACCCCTCCACTTT
TRBJ2-1	TRBV19	TRBD2	few	CASSRTGTNSYNEQFF	TGTGCCAGTAGTCGCACCGGGACTAACTCCTACAATGAGCAGTTCTTC
TRBJ2-3	TRBV10-1	-	medium-sized	CASSDGGAGTDTQYF	TGCGCCAGCAGTGACGGGGGAGCCGGCACAGATACGCAGTATTTT
TRBJ1-2	TRBV5-1	TRBD1	-	CASSLDARGSPYGYTF	TGCGCCAGCAGCTTGGACGCCAGGGGGAGCCCCTATGGCTACACCTTC
TRBJ2-3	TRBV7-8	TRBD1	-	CASSLGTGLTDTQYF	TGTGCCAGCAGCCTCGGGACAGGGCTCACAGATACGCAGTATTTT
TRBJ2-5	TRBV10-3	-	-	CAISRQEETQYF	TGTGCCATCAGCCGACAAGAAGAGACCCAGTACTTC
TRBJ1-4	TRBV19	TRBD1	once	CASISRTGSNEKLFF	TGTGCCAGTATTTCGCGGACAGGCTCTAATGAAAAACTGTTTTTT
TRBJ2-2	TRBV2	TRBD2	-	CASSRLSLAGESGELFF	TGTGCCAGCAGTCGACTATCCCTAGCGGGAGAGTCCGGGGAGCTGTTTTTT
TRBJ1-2	TRBV6-4	-	once	CASSDSRRSYTF	TGTGCCAGCAGTGACTCCCGGAGAAGCTACACCTTC
TRBJ2-2	TRBV28	TRBD2	-	CASSLRLAGGGELFF	TGTGCCAGCAGTTTACGGCTAGCGGGAGGCGGGGAGCTGTTTTTT
TRBJ2-5	TRBV7-9	-	few	CASSLWASRQETQYF	TGTGCCAGCAGCTTATGGGCGTCCAGACAAGAGACCCAGTACTTC
TRBJ1-4	TRBV6-1	-	-	CASIRDTDEKLFF	TGTGCCAGCATCCGGGACACCGACGAAAAACTATTTTTT
TRBJ2-7	TRBV19	-	few	CASSIVQGGYEQYF	TGTGCCAGTAGTATAGTGCAGGGAGGCTACGAGCAGTACTTC
TRBJ2-2	TRBV6-5	-	-	CASSYSSPGELFF	TGTGCCAGCAGTTACTCGAGTCCCGGGGAGCTGTTTTTT
TRBJ1-1	TRBV4-3	TRBD1	-	CASSQGSFAAGGRYTEAFF	TGCGCCAGCAGCCAAGGAAGCTTTGCGGCAGGGGGGCGGTACACTGAAGCTTTCTTT
TRBJ1-5	TRBV6-1	-	-	CASSQDFNQPQHF	TGTGCCAGCAGCCAGGATTTCAATCAGCCCCAGCATTTT
TRBJ2-2	TRBV28	TRBD2	-	CASRRADAGGHTGELFF	TGTGCCAGCAGAAGGGCCGACGCGGGAGGGCACACCGGGGAGCTGTTTTTT
TRBJ2-7	TRBV4-3	-	-	CASSQEWGGAGEQYF	TGCGCCAGCAGCCAAGAATGGGGGGGGGCAGGAGAGCAGTACTTC
TRBJ1-5	TRBV19	-	few	CASSLSGDQPQHF	TGTGCCAGTAGTCTTTCGGGGGATCAGCCCCAGCATTTT
TRBJ1-5	TRBV18	-	few	CASSLTRSVNQPQHF	TGTGCCAGCTCACTAACACGTTCAGTCAATCAGCCCCAGCATTTT
TRBJ1-1	TRBV15	-	few	CATSRETGGLSTEAFF	TGTGCCACCAGCAGAGAAACGGGGGGATTGAGCACTGAAGCTTTCTTT
TRBJ2-3	TRBV4-1	-	-	CASSQDSRDTSRISTDTQYF	TGCGCCAGCAGCCAAGACTCCCGGGACACGAGTCGGATTAGCACAGATACGCAGTATTTT
TRBJ2-1	TRBV27	TRBD1	-	CASSLGTDNEQFF	TGTGCCAGCAGTTTAGGGACAGACAATGAGCAGTTCTTC
TRBJ1-2	TRBV30	-	-	CAWSPGHVNYGYTF	TGTGCCTGGAGTCCGGGACATGTTAACTATGGCTACACCTTC
TRBJ1-1	TRBV7-6	-	-	CASSLTPTSREGARDTEAFF	TGTGCCAGCAGCTTGACCCCGACTTCCAGGGAGGGCGCAAGGGACACTGAAGCTTTCTTT
TRBJ1-1	TRBV2	TRBD1	-	CASWDRGLTEAFF	TGTGCCAGCTGGGACAGGGGGCTCACTGAAGCTTTCTTT
TRBJ2-7	TRBV6-5	TRBD1	-	CASSYSGQGTYEQYF	TGTGCCAGCAGTTACTCGGGACAGGGAACCTACGAGCAGTACTTC
TRBJ2-1	TRBV7-9	TRBD2	-	CASSPRLAGGGYNEQFF	TGTGCCAGCAGCCCTCGACTAGCGGGAGGGGGTTACAATGAGCAGTTCTTC
TRBJ1-5	TRBV18	-	-	CASSPNTGGGQPQHF	TGTGCCAGCTCACCCAATACGGGCGGGGGACAGCCCCAGCATTTT
TRBJ1-1	TRBV5-4	-	-	CASSFWGGNTEAFF	TGCGCCAGCAGCTTCTGGGGGGGGAACACTGAAGCTTTCTTT
TRBJ2-3	TRBV5-1	-	-	CASSSGVSTDTQYF	TGCGCCAGCAGCTCCGGGGTTTCCACAGATACGCAGTATTTT
TRBJ2-2	TRBV11-2	TRBD2	-	CASSAMGGIANTGELFF	TGTGCCAGCAGCGCGATGGGGGGGATCGCGAACACCGGGGAGCTGTTTTTT
TRBJ1-1	TRBV6-5	-	-	CASSYSPRGGTEAFF	TGTGCCAGCAGTTACTCTCCTCGGGGGGGGACTGAAGCTTTCTTT
TRBJ2-5	TRBV7-2	-	few	CASSFRQRQETQYF	TGTGCCAGCAGCTTCCGACAGAGGCAAGAGACCCAGTACTTC
TRBJ2-5	TRBV28	-	few	CASSFLGETGQETQYF	TGTGCCAGCAGTTTTTTGGGGGAGACAGGCCAAGAGACCCAGTACTTC
TRBJ2-3	TRBV7-9	TRBD2	-	CASSLGGIGGGADTQYF	TGTGCCAGCAGCTTAGGTGGGATCGGCGGGGGGGCAGATACGCAGTATTTT
TRBJ2-6	TRBV6-1	TRBD1	-	CASSEALRGQSAF	TGTGCCAGCAGTGAAGCGCTCAGGGGGCAATCGGCTTTC
TRBJ1-4	TRBV7-9	TRBD1	few	CASSSGQFNEKLFF	TGTGCCAGCAGCTCGGGACAGTTTAATGAAAAACTGTTTTTT
TRBJ1-5	TRBV5-8	-	-	CASSGRVSQVRNQPQHF	TGTGCCAGCAGCGGGAGGGTAAGCCAGGTCCGCAATCAGCCCCAGCATTTT
TRBJ1-6	TRBV7-9	-	-	CASSLDRRGSPLHF	TGTGCCAGCAGCTTAGACAGGCGAGGATCACCCCTCCACTTT
TRBJ1-5	TRBV7-8	TRBD1	-	CASSRQGPGTGNNQPQHF	TGTGCCAGCAGCAGACAAGGACCCGGGACAGGGAACAATCAGCCCCAGCATTTT
TRBJ1-2	TRBV7-9	TRBD1	few	CASSLGQGGSYGYTF	TGTGCCAGCAGTTTGGGACAGGGCGGATCTTATGGCTACACCTTC
TRBJ2-3	TRBV10-3	TRBD1	once	CAISRTGKADTQYF	TGTGCCATCAGTCGGACAGGGAAGGCAGATACGCAGTATTTT
TRBJ1-4	TRBV7-2	TRBD1	-	CASSWRGGAGGLNEKLFF	TGTGCCAGCAGCTGGAGGGGAGGGGCAGGGGGCCTTAATGAAAAACTGTTTTTT
TRBJ1-5	TRBV27	-	once	CASSLRGKPQHF	TGTGCCAGCAGTTTAAGAGGAAAGCCCCAGCATTTT